These T cell receptor beta chains were read from a single sample in a study of response to subunit inactivated influenza vaccine. TCRdb redid the calling of the RT-PCR reads with MiXCR, one entry per CDR3 protein. The data contain around 570,000 distinct CDR3 sequences, approximately 11% of them singletons. Separately, the same data were catalogued under a study of T cells expressing NK-cell markers.

The material was PBMCs from blood, obtained on the day of vaccination. These receptors were taken from a man aged 45-60 years who received an inactivated influenza vaccine. Each CDR3 is given with its conserved first and last residue. The D gene is left open where the match is weak. Part of the rows lack a size; the others show once, few, many or a class for expanded clones.

D | size | J | V | CDR3 | DNA
. | many | TRBJ2-1 | TRBV28 | CASTTVGGWDEQFF | TGTGCCAGCACCACCGTCGGGGGATGGGATGAGCAGTTCTTC
TRBD2 | . | TRBJ2-2 | TRBV5-1 | CASSFGTSGGATGELFF | TGCGCCAGCAGCTTCGGGACTAGCGGGGGGGCTACCGGGGAGCTGTTTTTT
TRBD1 | many | TRBJ2-1 | TRBV5-1 | CASSLDGTGFNEQFF | TGCGCCAGCAGCTTGGATGGGACAGGGTTTAATGAGCAGTTCTTC
. | . | TRBJ1-5 | TRBV19 | CASRDSYNQPQHF | TGTGCCAGTAGGGACAGCTACAATCAGCCCCAGCATTTT
. | . | TRBJ1-5 | TRBV28 | CASRSDSGSNQPQHF | TGTGCCAGCAGGTCCGACAGTGGGAGCAATCAGCCCCAGCATTTT
TRBD2 | few | TRBJ2-1 | TRBV6-1 | CASRPGLAGYHEQFF | TGTGCCAGTCGCCCGGGACTAGCGGGATACCATGAGCAGTTCTTC
. | . | TRBJ2-1 | TRBV5-1 | CASSVDLEGEQFF | TGCGCCAGCAGCGTCGACCTAGAGGGTGAGCAGTTCTTC
. | many | TRBJ1-3 | TRBV5-6 | CASSFGSGNTIYF | TGTGCCAGCAGCTTTGGGTCTGGAAACACCATATATTTT
. | few | TRBJ2-6 | TRBV9 | CASSVGLDAGANVLTF | TGTGCCAGCAGCGTAGGATTGGACGCGGGGGCCAACGTCCTGACTTTC
TRBD1 | . | TRBJ2-7 | TRBV7-2 | CTSSYTPGQTAYEQYF | TGTACCAGCAGCTACACCCCGGGACAGACCGCCTACGAGCAGTACTTC
TRBD2 | many | TRBJ2-3 | TRBV30 | CAWSVRFGGGTDTQYF | TGTGCCTGGAGTGTAAGATTCGGCGGGGGGACAGATACGCAGTATTTT
. | . | TRBJ1-4 | TRBV5-1 | CASSLGGGTNEKLFF | TGCGCCAGCAGCTTGGGCGGGGGAACTAATGAAAAACTGTTTTTT
TRBD2 | few | TRBJ2-1 | TRBV27 | CASSPEPSGRFYNEQFF | TGTGCCAGCAGCCCAGAGCCTAGCGGGAGGTTCTACAATGAGCAGTTCTTC
. | . | TRBJ1-5 | TRBV3-1 | CASSQGFRGSNQPQHF | TGTGCCAGCAGCCAGGGGTTCAGAGGGAGCAATCAGCCCCAGCATTTT
TRBD1 | . | TRBJ2-3 | TRBV5-1 | CASSPGGQITDTQYF | TGCGCCAGCAGCCCTGGGGGACAGATCACAGATACGCAGTATTTT
. | . | TRBJ2-1 | TRBV20-1 | CSARARRNYNEQFF | TGCAGTGCTAGGGCAAGACGGAATTACAATGAGCAGTTCTTC
TRBD2 | . | TRBJ2-3 | TRBV11-1 | CASTPGGLAGGIRTDTQYF | TGTGCCAGCACCCCCGGAGGGCTAGCGGGGGGGATACGCACAGATACGCAGTATTTT
TRBD1 | . | TRBJ2-5 | TRBV9 | CASSEGAGGPETQYF | TGTGCCAGCAGCGAGGGAGCAGGGGGCCCAGAGACCCAGTACTTC
TRBD2 | many | TRBJ2-5 | TRBV28 | CASTPSGRKETQYF | TGTGCCAGCACCCCCAGCGGGAGAAAAGAGACCCAGTACTTC
. | . | TRBJ1-1 | TRBV29-1 | CSRREGGAFF | TGCAGCCGAAGGGAAGGAGGGGCTTTCTTT
. | . | TRBJ2-1 | TRBV20-1 | CCARDRTYTASNEQFF | TGCTGTGCTAGAGATAGGACCTACACGGCTTCAAACGAGCAGTTCTTC
. | many | TRBJ2-5 | TRBV18 | CASSPGQETQYF | TGTGCCAGCTCACCAGGGCAAGAGACCCAGTACTTC
TRBD1 | . | TRBJ2-1 | TRBV7-3 | CASSLKGGFDNEQFF | TGTGCCAGCAGCTTAAAAGGGGGCTTCGACAATGAGCAGTTCTTC
. | . | TRBJ2-7 | TRBV6-1 | CASSTWGGYEQYF | TGTGCCAGCAGTACATGGGGAGGTTACGAGCAGTACTTC
TRBD1 | . | TRBJ2-5 | TRBV15 | CATSRNRGPQETQYF | TGTGCCACCAGCAGGAACAGGGGACCACAAGAGACCCAGTACTTC
. | few | TRBJ1-2 | TRBV7-9 | CASSSSPARGYTF | TGTGCCAGCAGCTCTAGCCCAGCCCGTGGCTACACCTTC
. | few | TRBJ2-4 | TRBV6-1 | CASSRPRDKKNIQYF | TGTGCCAGCAGTAGGCCCCGGGACAAGAAAAACATTCAGTACTTC
. | few | TRBJ1-1 | TRBV7-9 | CASSLQGVGIEAFF | TGTGCCAGCAGCTTACAAGGGGTTGGCATTGAAGCTTTCTTT
. | many | TRBJ1-1 | TRBV7-2 | CASRSPQGMNTEAFF | TGTGCCAGCAGGAGTCCACAGGGAATGAACACTGAAGCTTTCTTT
. | . | TRBJ2-5 | TRBV6-2/TRBV6-3 | CASSYSSSDQETQYF | TGTGCCAGCAGTTACTCGAGCTCAGATCAAGAGACCCAGTACTTC
. | . | TRBJ1-2 | TRBV4-1 | CASSQDPDYGYTF | TGCGCCAGCAGCCAAGATCCGGACTATGGCTACACCTTC
TRBD2 | . | TRBJ2-1 | TRBV5-1 | CASSLVAGGPGEQFF | TGCGCCAGCAGCTTGGTCGCGGGAGGGCCGGGTGAGCAGTTCTTC
TRBD2 | few | TRBJ2-7 | TRBV11-2 | CASSLVPAGFLEQYF | TGTGCCAGCAGCTTAGTTCCAGCGGGATTTCTCGAGCAGTACTTC
TRBD1 | few | TRBJ2-3 | TRBV5-1 | CASIRDSTTDTQYF | TGCGCCAGCATCCGGGACAGCACCACAGATACGCAGTATTTT
. | . | TRBJ2-7 | TRBV13 | CASSPAGTEPYEQYF | TGTGCCAGCAGCCCCGCAGGGACGGAGCCTTACGAGCAGTACTTC
TRBD2 | few | TRBJ2-7 | TRBV2 | CASLLPGGRAYEQYF | TGTGCCAGCCTCCTCCCGGGCGGGAGGGCCTACGAGCAGTACTTC
. | . | TRBJ2-6 | TRBV7-2 | CASSPRVSGANVLTF | TGTGCCAGCAGCCCCAGGGTCTCTGGGGCCAACGTCCTGACTTTC
. | . | TRBJ2-5 | TRBV6-2/TRBV6-3 | CASTFWLGGETQYF | TGTGCCAGCACATTCTGGCTAGGAGGAGAGACCCAGTACTTC
. | few | TRBJ1-1 | TRBV29-1 | CSVFPPHLNTEAFF | TGCAGCGTTTTCCCGCCCCACCTGAACACTGAAGCTTTCTTT
. | . | TRBJ2-3 | TRBV5-1 | CASRMRVPHTDTQYF | TGCGCCAGCAGGATGAGGGTCCCTCACACAGATACGCAGTATTTT
TRBD1 | few | TRBJ2-6 | TRBV27 | CATATGTGANVLTF | TGTGCCACCGCGACAGGGACTGGGGCCAACGTCCTGACTTTC
. | . | TRBJ2-5 | TRBV7-9 | CASSLSYEETQYF | TGTGCCAGCAGCTTATCGTACGAGGAGACCCAGTACTTC
TRBD1 | few | TRBJ1-1 | TRBV20-1 | CSAPTGSRAFF | TGCAGTGCTCCGACAGGGAGCAGAGCTTTCTTT
TRBD2 | few | TRBJ2-5 | TRBV12-3/TRBV12-4 | CASSATSGETQYF | TGTGCCAGCAGTGCAACTAGCGGCGAGACCCAGTACTTC
TRBD1 | . | TRBJ2-1 | TRBV5-6 | CASSLGTGSPRDNEQFF | TGTGCCAGCAGCTTGGGGACAGGGTCCCCTCGGGACAATGAGCAGTTCTTC
. | many | TRBJ2-1 | TRBV15 | CATSRDIVGSEQFF | TGTGCCACCAGCAGAGATATCGTTGGCAGTGAGCAGTTCTTC
. | few | TRBJ1-2 | TRBV10-3 | CATTPGSGKFYGYTF | TGTGCCACTACTCCGGGCTCTGGCAAGTTCTATGGCTACACCTTC
. | few | TRBJ1-2 | TRBV5-6 | CASSPGVGGYTF | TGTGCCAGCAGCCCTGGGGTTGGTGGCTACACCTTC
. | few | TRBJ1-1 | TRBV7-2 | CASSSSTHPTAEAFF | TGTGCCAGCAGCTCCTCAACTCACCCGACAGCTGAAGCTTTCTTT
. | few | TRBJ1-6 | TRBV5-1 | CASIPGARAGIPHF | TGCGCCAGCATACCCGGGGCCAGAGCAGGTATCCCCCACTTT
. | . | TRBJ2-7 | TRBV6-2/TRBV6-3 | CASSPFVSYEQYF | TGTGCCAGCAGTCCCTTCGTCTCCTACGAGCAGTACTTC
. | many | TRBJ2-1 | TRBV5-6 | CASSLAVNEQFF | TGTGCCAGCAGCTTGGCGGTGAATGAGCAGTTCTTC
TRBD2 | few | TRBJ2-1 | TRBV9 | CASSHSSGSGEQFF | TGTGCCAGCAGCCATTCTAGCGGGAGTGGTGAGCAGTTCTTC
TRBD1 | few | TRBJ2-7 | TRBV12-3/TRBV12-4 | CASSLWTGRPYEQYF | TGTGCCAGCAGTCTGTGGACAGGGCGACCCTACGAGCAGTACTTC
TRBD2 | few | TRBJ2-1 | TRBV14 | CASSQAPGGGNEQFF | TGTGCCAGCAGCCAAGCACCGGGAGGAGGCAATGAGCAGTTCTTC